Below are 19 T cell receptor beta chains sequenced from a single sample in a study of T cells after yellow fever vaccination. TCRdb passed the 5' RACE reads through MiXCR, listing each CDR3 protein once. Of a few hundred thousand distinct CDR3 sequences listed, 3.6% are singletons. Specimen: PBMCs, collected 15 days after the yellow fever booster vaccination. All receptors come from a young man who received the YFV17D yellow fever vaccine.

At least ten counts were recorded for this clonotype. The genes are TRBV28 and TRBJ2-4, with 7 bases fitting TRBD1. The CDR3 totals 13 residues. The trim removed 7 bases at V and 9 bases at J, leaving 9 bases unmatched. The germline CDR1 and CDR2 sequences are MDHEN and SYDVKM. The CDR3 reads CASTAAGTAIQYF. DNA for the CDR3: TGTGCCAGCACCGCAGCCGGGACAGCCATTCAGTACTTC.

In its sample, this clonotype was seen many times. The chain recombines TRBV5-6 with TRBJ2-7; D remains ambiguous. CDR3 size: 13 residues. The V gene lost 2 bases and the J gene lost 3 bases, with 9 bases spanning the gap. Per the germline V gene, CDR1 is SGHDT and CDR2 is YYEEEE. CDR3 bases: TGTGCCAGCAGCTTCCAGAGACTCTACGAGCAGTACGTC. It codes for CASSFQRLYEQYV.

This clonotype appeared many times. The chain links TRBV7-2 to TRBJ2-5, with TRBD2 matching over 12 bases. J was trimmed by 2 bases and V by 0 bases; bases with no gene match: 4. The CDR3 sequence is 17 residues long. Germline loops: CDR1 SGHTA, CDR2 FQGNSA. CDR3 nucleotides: TGTGCCAGCAGCTTAGCTGGAGGACTAGCGGGGCAAGAGACCCAGTACTTC. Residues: CASSLAGGLAGQETQYF.

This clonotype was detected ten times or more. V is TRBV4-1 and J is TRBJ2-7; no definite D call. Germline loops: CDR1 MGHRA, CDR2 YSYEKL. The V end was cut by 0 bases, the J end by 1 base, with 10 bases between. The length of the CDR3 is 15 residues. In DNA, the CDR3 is TGCGCCAGCAGCCAAGAAATCAAAGGTTCCTACGAGCAGTACTTC. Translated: CASSQEIKGSYEQYF.

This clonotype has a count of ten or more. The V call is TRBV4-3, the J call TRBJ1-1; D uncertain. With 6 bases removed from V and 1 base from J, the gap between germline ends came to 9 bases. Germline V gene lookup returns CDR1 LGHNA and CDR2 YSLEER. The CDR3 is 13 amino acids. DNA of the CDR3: TGCGCCAGCAGACGTACTGGGAACACTGAAGCTTTCTTT. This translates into CASRRTGNTEAFF.

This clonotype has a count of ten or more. For the CDR3, the DNA is TGTGCCAGCAGCTCCCTCGCGGGGGAGTACAATGAGCAGTTCTTC. It codes for CASSSLAGEYNEQFF. The chain uses TRBV7-3 and TRBJ2-1; 7 bases fit TRBD2. J was trimmed by 4 bases and V by 4 bases; bases with no gene match: 7. In germline, CDR1 is SGHTA, CDR2 FQGTGA. The CDR3 runs to 15 residues. The whole variable domain, remainder taken from reference TRBV7-3 and TRBJ2-1, is GAGVSQTPSNKVTEKGKYVELRCDPISGHTALYWYRQSLGQGPEFLIYFQGTGAADDSGLPNDRFFAVRPEGSVSTLKIQRTERGDSAVYLCASSSLAGEYNEQFFGPGTRLTVL.

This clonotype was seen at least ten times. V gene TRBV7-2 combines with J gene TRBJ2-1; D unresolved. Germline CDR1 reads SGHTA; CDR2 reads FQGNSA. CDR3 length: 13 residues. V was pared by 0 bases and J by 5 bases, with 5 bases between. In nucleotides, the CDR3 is TGTGCCAGCAGCTTAGCGAAGGACAATGAGCAGTTCTTC. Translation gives CASSLAKDNEQFF.

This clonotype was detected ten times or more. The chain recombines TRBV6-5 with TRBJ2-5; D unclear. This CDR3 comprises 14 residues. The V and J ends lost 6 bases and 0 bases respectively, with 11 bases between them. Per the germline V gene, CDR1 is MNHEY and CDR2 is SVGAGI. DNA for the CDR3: TGTGCCAGCAGACGAACAGAGTACCAAGAGACCCAGTACTTC. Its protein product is CASRRTEYQETQYF.

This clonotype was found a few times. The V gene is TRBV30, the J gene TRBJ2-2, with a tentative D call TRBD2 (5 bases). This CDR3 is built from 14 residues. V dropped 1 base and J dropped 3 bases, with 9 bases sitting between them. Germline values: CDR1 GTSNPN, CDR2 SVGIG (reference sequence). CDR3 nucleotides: TGTGCCTGGAGTGGCGGGTTCGACACCGGGGAGCTGTTTTTT. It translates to CAWSGGFDTGELFF.

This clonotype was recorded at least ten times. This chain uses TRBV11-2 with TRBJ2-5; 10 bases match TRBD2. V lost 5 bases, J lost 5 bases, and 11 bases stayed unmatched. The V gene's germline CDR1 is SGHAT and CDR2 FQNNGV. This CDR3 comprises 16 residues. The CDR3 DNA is TGTGCCAGCAGCCCCGAGAGCGGGGGGGTACGGGAGACCCAGTACTTC. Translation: CASSPESGGVRETQYF.

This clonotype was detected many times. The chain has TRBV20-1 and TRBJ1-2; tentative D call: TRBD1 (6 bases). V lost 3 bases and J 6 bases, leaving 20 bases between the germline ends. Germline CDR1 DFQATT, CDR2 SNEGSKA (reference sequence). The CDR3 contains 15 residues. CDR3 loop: CSASSRRGGADGYTF. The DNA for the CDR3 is TGCAGTGCTAGCTCCCGAAGGGGGGGCGCGGATGGCTACACCTTC.

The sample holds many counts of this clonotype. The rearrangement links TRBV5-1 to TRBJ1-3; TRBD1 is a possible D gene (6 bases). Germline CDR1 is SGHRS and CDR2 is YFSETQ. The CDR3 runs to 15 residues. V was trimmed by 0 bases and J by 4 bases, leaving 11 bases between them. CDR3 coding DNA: TGCGCCAGCAGCTTGGCTGGGGGGCACGGAAACACCATATATTTT. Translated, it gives CASSLAGGHGNTIYF.

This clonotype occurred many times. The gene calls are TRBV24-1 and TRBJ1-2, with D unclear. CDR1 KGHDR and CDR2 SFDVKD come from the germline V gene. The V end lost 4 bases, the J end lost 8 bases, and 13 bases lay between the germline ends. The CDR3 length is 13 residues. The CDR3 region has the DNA TGTGCCACCAGTGACGACTCGCGTAAGGGCTACACCTTC. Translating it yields CATSDDSRKGYTF.

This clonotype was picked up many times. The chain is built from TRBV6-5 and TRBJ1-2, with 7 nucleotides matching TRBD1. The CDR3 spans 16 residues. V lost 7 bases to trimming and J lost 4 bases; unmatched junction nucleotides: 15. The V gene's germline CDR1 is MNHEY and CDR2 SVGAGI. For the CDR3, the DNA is TGTGCCAGCACTCCTCAGGGGGGTGGGCTAGGCTATGGCTACACCTTC. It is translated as CASTPQGGGLGYGYTF.

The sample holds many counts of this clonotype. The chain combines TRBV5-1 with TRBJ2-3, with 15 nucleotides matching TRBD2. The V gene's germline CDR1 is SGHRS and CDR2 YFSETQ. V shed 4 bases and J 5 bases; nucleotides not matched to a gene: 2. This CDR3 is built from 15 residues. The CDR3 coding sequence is TGCGCCAGCAGCGGGGGACTAGCGGGGGGAGATACGCAGTATTTT. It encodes CASSGGLAGGDTQYF.

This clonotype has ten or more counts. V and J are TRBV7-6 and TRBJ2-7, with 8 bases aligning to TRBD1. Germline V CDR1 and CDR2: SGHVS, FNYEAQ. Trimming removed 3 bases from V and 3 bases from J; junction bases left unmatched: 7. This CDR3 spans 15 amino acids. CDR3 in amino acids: CASSLRTGIGYEQYF. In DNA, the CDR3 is TGTGCCAGCAGCTTGAGGACAGGGATAGGCTACGAGCAGTACTTC.

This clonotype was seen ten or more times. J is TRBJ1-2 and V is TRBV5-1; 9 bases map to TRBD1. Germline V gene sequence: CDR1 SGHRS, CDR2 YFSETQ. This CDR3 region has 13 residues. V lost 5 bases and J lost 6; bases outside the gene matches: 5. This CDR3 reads CASRLGQGDGYTF. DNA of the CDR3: TGCGCCAGCAGACTGGGACAGGGCGATGGCTACACCTTC. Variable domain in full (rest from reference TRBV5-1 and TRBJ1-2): KAGVTQTPRYLIKTRGQQVTLSCSPISGHRSVSWYQQTPGQGLQFLFEYFSETQRNKGNFPGRFSGRQFSNSRSEMNVSTLELGDSALYLCASRLGQGDGYTFGSGTRLTVV.

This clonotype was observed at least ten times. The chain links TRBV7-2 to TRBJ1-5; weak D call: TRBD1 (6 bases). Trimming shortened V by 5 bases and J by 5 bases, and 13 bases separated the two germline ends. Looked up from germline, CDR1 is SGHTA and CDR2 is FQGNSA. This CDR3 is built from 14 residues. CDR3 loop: CASSRDIADQPQHF. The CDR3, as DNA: TGTGCCAGCAGCCGGGACATCGCCGATCAGCCCCAGCATTTT.

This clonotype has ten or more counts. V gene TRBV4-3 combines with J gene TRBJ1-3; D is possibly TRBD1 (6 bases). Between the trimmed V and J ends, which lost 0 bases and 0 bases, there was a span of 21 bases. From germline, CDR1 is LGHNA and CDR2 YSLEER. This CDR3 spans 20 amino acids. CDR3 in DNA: TGCGCCAGCAGCCAAGATAGAGGTGGGATCGACAGGAGCTCTGGAAACACCATATATTTT. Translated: CASSQDRGGIDRSSGNTIYF.